These T cell receptor beta chains were read from a single sample in a study of blood T cells in healthy people across ages. TCRdb recomputed calls from the 5' RACE reads with MiXCR, one row per CDR3 protein. Of about 800,000 distinct CDR3 sequences listed, approximately 25% are singletons. The same sample was also studied in work on T cells of mothers and their children.

Sequenced material: blood. These receptors were obtained from a boy younger than 18 in good health. Both conserved end residues are part of each CDR3. D genes are given only for firm matches. Where a row states a size, it is once, few, many or the class of an expanded clone; other rows omit it.

abundance	v_gene	j_gene	d_gene	CDR3aa	CDR3nt
NA	TRBV20-1	TRBJ1-1	NA	CSASYVMNTEAFF	TGCAGTGCTAGTTACGTCATGAACACTGAAGCTTTCTTT
NA	TRBV25-1	TRBJ1-2	NA	CASWTGGNYGYTF	TGTGCCAGCTGGACGGGGGGTAACTATGGCTACACCTTC
few	TRBV5-1	TRBJ2-7	TRBD1	CASSGGQGAYEQYF	TGCGCCAGCAGCGGGGGACAGGGGGCCTACGAGCAGTACTTC
NA	TRBV7-2	TRBJ2-3	NA	CASSYGGAAGTDTQYF	TGTGCCAGCAGCTACGGCGGCGCCGCGGGCACAGATACGCAGTATTTT
few	TRBV29-1	TRBJ1-2	NA	CSVKKRGILYGYTF	TGCAGCGTGAAAAAACGGGGAATTCTCTATGGCTACACCTTC
NA	TRBV5-6	TRBJ2-7	TRBD2	CASSRAPGGEQYF	TGTGCCAGCAGCCGAGCTCCGGGGGGGGAGCAGTACTTC
few	TRBV4-3	TRBJ1-1	NA	CASSQVTGFHTEAFF	TGCGCCAGCAGCCAAGTTACGGGGTTCCACACTGAAGCTTTCTTT
NA	TRBV24-1	TRBJ1-2	NA	CATSDPLEGYTF	TGTGCCACCAGTGACCCGTTGGAGGGCTACACCTTC
few	TRBV28	TRBJ2-1	TRBD1	CASSLTGAPSNEQFF	TGTGCCAGCAGTTTAACAGGGGCTCCAAGCAATGAGCAGTTCTTC
NA	TRBV20-1	TRBJ2-1	NA	CSARDLNSYNEQFF	TGCAGTGCTAGAGATCTAAACTCCTACAATGAGCAGTTCTTC
few	TRBV5-1	TRBJ2-6	NA	CASSSDPSGANVLTF	TGCGCCAGCAGTTCTGACCCCTCTGGGGCCAACGTCCTGACTTTC
few	TRBV12-3/TRBV12-4	TRBJ2-1	NA	CASSFGSSRLLDNEQFF	TGTGCCAGCAGTTTCGGTTCGTCCAGGTTATTGGACAATGAGCAGTTCTTC
NA	TRBV7-8	TRBJ2-7	NA	CASSLLGESSYEQYF	TGTGCCAGCAGCTTATTGGGCGAGAGCTCCTACGAGCAGTACTTC
once	TRBV4-3	TRBJ1-1	NA	CASSQGRAAWNTEAFF	TGCGCCAGCAGCCAAGGTCGGGCAGCCTGGAACACTGAAGCTTTCTTT
few	TRBV15	TRBJ2-2	NA	CATSRYNAGELFF	TGTGCCACCAGCAGATACAATGCCGGGGAGCTGTTTTTT
few	TRBV12-3/TRBV12-4	TRBJ1-2	NA	CASSTLGNYGYTF	TGTGCCAGCAGCACCCTGGGAAACTATGGCTACACCTTC
NA	TRBV19	TRBJ2-7	TRBD2	CASKAGDPYEQYF	TGTGCCAGTAAGGCGGGAGACCCCTACGAGCAGTACTTC
NA	TRBV20-1	TRBJ2-2	NA	CSARAISTGTGELFF	TGCAGTGCTCGTGCCATCTCCACTGGCACCGGGGAGCTGTTTTTT
NA	TRBV7-9	TRBJ2-7	NA	CASSLVREGEQYF	TGTGCCAGCAGCTTAGTGCGGGAAGGAGAGCAGTACTTC
NA	TRBV4-3	TRBJ2-5	NA	CASSQDPAGQETQYF	TGCGCCAGCAGCCAAGATCCGGCGGGGCAAGAGACCCAGTACTTC
few	TRBV20-1	TRBJ2-7	NA	CSANWQSYEQYF	TGCAGTGCTAATTGGCAGAGCTACGAGCAGTACTTC
NA	TRBV29-1	TRBJ1-2	TRBD1	CSVETGGTWGYTF	TGCAGCGTCGAGACAGGGGGGACGTGGGGCTACACCTTC